These T cell receptor beta chains were read from a single sample in a study of T cells in Graves' hyperthyroidism and ophthalmopathy. TCRdb re-derived calls from the multiplex PCR reads in MiXCR, one entry per CDR3 protein. Altogether more than 500,000 distinct CDR3 sequences are present, about 16% being singletons, with the ten largest covering approximately 3.8%. Sequenced input: blood. These receptors came from a woman aged 25-40 years with Graves' hyperthyroidism. CDR3s include the opening cysteine and the closing phenylalanine or tryptophan. A D gene is named only where the DNA matches it firmly. A clone size is listed for some rows: how often the clone was seen (once, few, many), or a class if it is expanded.

TRBJ2-3 TRBD2 TRBV7-3 many CASSASGSGADTQYF TGTGCCAGCAGCGCGAGCGGGAGCGGGGCAGATACGCAGTATTTT
TRBJ1-2 TRBD1 TRBV5-1 few CASSPSQGHGYTF TGCGCCAGCAGCCCCTCACAGGGGCATGGCTACACCTTC
TRBJ2-5 NA TRBV20-1 few CSARDNGGQETQYF TGCAGTGCTAGAGATAATGGCGGCCAAGAGACCCAGTACTTC
TRBJ1-1 TRBD1 TRBV2 many CASSEWWTGSNTEAFF TGTGCCAGCAGTGAATGGTGGACAGGGTCAAACACTGAAGCTTTCTTT
TRBJ2-1 NA TRBV9 NA CASSHGGLAIEQFF TGTGCCAGCAGTCATGGGGGGCTAGCCATTGAGCAGTTCTTC
TRBJ2-7 NA TRBV28 NA CASSPRLAYEQYF TGTGCCAGCAGTCCCCGACTAGCCTACGAGCAGTACTTC
TRBJ2-1 NA TRBV7-2 many CASNKVRATANNEQFF TGTGCCAGCAATAAAGTCCGAGCGACAGCTAACAATGAGCAGTTCTTC
TRBJ1-4 TRBD1 TRBV29-1 NA CSALTGTREKLFF TGCAGCGCCTTGACAGGGACGAGGGAAAAACTGTTTTTT
TRBJ2-3 NA TRBV20-1 NA CSAKGLLGLDTQYF TGCAGTGCCAAAGGGCTGTTGGGGTTGGATACGCAGTATTTT
TRBJ2-1 NA TRBV11-2 many CASRIRDWAYNEQFF TGTGCCAGCAGGATCCGGGACTGGGCATACAATGAGCAGTTCTTC
TRBJ2-7 TRBD2 TRBV7-2 many CASSRLAGGSWQYF TGTGCCAGCAGCCGACTAGCGGGTGGCAGTTGGCAGTACTTC
TRBJ1-2 NA TRBV20-1 many CSARLLDRYGYTF TGCAGTGCTAGACTACTGGACCGCTATGGCTACACCTTC
TRBJ2-1 NA TRBV20-1 few CSARGLDGGYEQFF TGCAGTGCTAGAGGACTGGATGGGGGATATGAGCAGTTCTTC
TRBJ2-7 TRBD2 TRBV2 few CASTTSGTYEQYF TGTGCCAGCACAACTAGCGGGACCTACGAGCAGTACTTC
TRBJ1-1 NA TRBV11-3 many CASSSVNRDNEAFF TGTGCCAGCAGCTCAGTCAACCGGGACAATGAAGCTTTCTTT
TRBJ2-3 TRBD2 TRBV5-1 NA CASSLEGGLAGTPTDTQYF TGCGCCAGCAGCTTGGAGGGGGGACTAGCGGGGACACCCACAGATACGCAGTATTTT
TRBJ2-5 TRBD2 TRBV5-1 NA CASSRIAGVKETQYF TGCGCCAGCAGCCGGATAGCGGGAGTAAAAGAGACCCAGTACTTC
TRBJ2-3 TRBD2 TRBV7-9 few CASSWGGGDADTQYF TGTGCCAGCAGCTGGGGGGGTGGAGATGCAGATACGCAGTATTTT
TRBJ2-3 TRBD2 TRBV4-1 NA CASSHPSGTTDTQYF TGCGCCAGCAGCCATCCGAGCGGGACCACAGATACGCAGTATTTT
TRBJ2-7 TRBD1 TRBV24-1 few CATSDSRPDRAYEQYF TGTGCCACCAGTGATTCAAGACCGGACAGGGCCTACGAGCAGTACTTC
TRBJ2-7 TRBD1 TRBV3-1 many CASSQEQGALYEQYF TGTGCCAGCAGCCAAGAACAGGGGGCCCTATACGAGCAGTACTTC
TRBJ1-2 TRBD1 TRBV28 many CASRGPGQGRSRGYTF TGTGCCAGCAGGGGCCCGGGACAGGGTAGATCGAGAGGCTACACCTTC
TRBJ1-4 NA TRBV28 few CASNRGSSTNEKLFF TGTGCCAGCAACCGAGGGAGTTCGACTAATGAAAAACTGTTTTTT
TRBJ1-1 NA TRBV6-2/TRBV6-3 few CASSYAGLTEAFF TGTGCCAGCAGCTACGCCGGCCTCACTGAAGCTTTCTTT
TRBJ2-2 NA TRBV6-5 once CASSYLSFGGELFF TGTGCCAGCAGTTACCTCAGCTTTGGCGGGGAGCTGTTTTTT
TRBJ2-2 TRBD1 TRBV11-3 many CASSLGTGRGNTGELFF TGTGCCAGCAGCCTTGGGACAGGACGCGGGAACACCGGGGAGCTGTTTTTT
TRBJ1-5 TRBD1 TRBV20-1 few CSGGGGNQPQHF TGCAGTGGAGGGGGCGGCAATCAGCCCCAGCATTTT
TRBJ1-5 NA TRBV30 NA CAWDHGGGNQPQHF TGTGCCTGGGATCATGGCGGCGGCAATCAGCCCCAGCATTTT
TRBJ2-5 TRBD1 TRBV20-1 many CSARGDRGRETQYF TGCAGTGCTAGGGGGGACAGGGGGCGGGAGACCCAGTACTTC
TRBJ2-3 NA TRBV11-1 many CASSGYPRSTDTQYF TGTGCCAGCAGCGGCTACCCCCGGAGCACAGATACGCAGTATTTT
TRBJ2-7 NA TRBV19 NA CASSPGYGLYEQYF TGTGCCAGTAGTCCGGGCTACGGCCTCTACGAGCAGTACTTC
TRBJ2-5 TRBD1 TRBV3-1 few CASSQEDRGETQYF TGTGCCAGCAGCCAAGAGGACAGGGGCGAGACCCAGTACTTC
TRBJ2-2 TRBD2 TRBV20-1 NA CSVEKGRGSGATGELFF TGCAGTGTAGAAAAGGGTCGGGGGAGCGGGGCCACCGGGGAGCTGTTTTTT
TRBJ1-2 NA TRBV5-1 many CASRQQDNYGYTF TGCGCCAGCAGACAACAGGACAACTATGGCTACACCTTC
TRBJ2-3 NA TRBV11-3 many CASSPTGGSLTDTQYF TGTGCCAGCAGCCCCACTGGGGGGAGCCTCACAGATACGCAGTATTTT
TRBJ2-7 NA TRBV20-1 NA CSAASAARRYEQYF TGCAGTGCTGCCTCGGCGGCCCGGAGGTACGAGCAGTACTTC
TRBJ2-7 NA TRBV7-2 NA CASSASRDWEREQYF TGTGCCAGCAGTGCTAGTCGGGACTGGGAAAGGGAGCAGTACTTC
TRBJ2-2 NA TRBV12-3/TRBV12-4 NA CASSFHKQGTGELFF TGTGCCAGCAGTTTTCACAAGCAAGGCACCGGGGAGCTGTTTTTT
TRBJ2-3 NA TRBV2 many CASARSDTQYF TGTGCCAGCGCTAGATCGGATACGCAGTATTTT
TRBJ1-2 NA TRBV12-3/TRBV12-4 many CASRSTVYGYTF TGTGCCAGCAGATCGACGGTCTATGGCTACACCTTC
TRBJ2-5 TRBD2 TRBV7-9 few CASSFSLVWREVQETQYF TGTGCCAGCAGCTTCTCGTTAGTCTGGCGGGAGGTTCAAGAGACCCAGTACTTC
TRBJ2-3 TRBD2 TRBV5-4 NA CASSLDVASGTDTQYF TGTGCCAGCAGCTTGGACGTGGCTAGCGGGACAGATACGCAGTATTTT
TRBJ2-2 TRBD2 TRBV28 many CASSLSTSGGNTGELFF TGTGCCAGCAGTTTAAGCACTAGCGGAGGGAACACCGGGGAGCTGTTTTTT
TRBJ2-5 NA TRBV20-1 many CSARRGSETQYF TGCAGTGCTAGAAGGGGATCAGAGACCCAGTACTTC
TRBJ2-1 NA TRBV7-2 many CASSLGVGGIDEQFF TGTGCCAGCAGCTTAGGGGTAGGGGGTATTGATGAGCAGTTCTTC
TRBJ2-2 NA TRBV6-5 NA CASRYTSGVTGELFF TGTGCCAGCAGATACACAAGTGGGGTCACGGGGGAGCTGTTTTTT
TRBJ2-2 NA TRBV2 many CASKGLNTGELFF TGTGCCAGCAAAGGACTCAACACCGGGGAGCTGTTTTTT
TRBJ2-1 NA TRBV7-3 NA CASSLDGNEQSF TGTGCCAGCAGCTTGGATGGCAATGAGCAGTCCTTC